In this sample, the clone carrying this T cell receptor (delta chain) turned up a few times. The protein that TCRdb holds for this DNA derives from a much larger clone and differs from the translated DNA at residue 4, which likely indicates a read error; the protein shown here is translated from the DNA. This record belongs to a study of gamma-delta T cells after stem cell transplantation. The germline CDR1 and CDR2 sequences are GEAIGNYY and EKD. The CDR3 is 19 residues long. TCRdb re-analyzed the RT-PCR reads via CATT. The sample has about 2,200 delta-chain clones, more than 1% seen once. What was sequenced was gamma-delta T cells. The clonotype comes from a human donor. It is not recorded whose cells these are; they may come from a transplant donor. The chain recombines TRDV2 with TRDJ1; the match to TRDD3 covers 10 bases. The CDR3 nucleotides are TGTGCCTGTGGCACCGTCCTGGGGGATAACACGAAAGACACCGATAAACTCATCTTT. Encoded protein: CACGTVLGDNTKDTDKLIF.